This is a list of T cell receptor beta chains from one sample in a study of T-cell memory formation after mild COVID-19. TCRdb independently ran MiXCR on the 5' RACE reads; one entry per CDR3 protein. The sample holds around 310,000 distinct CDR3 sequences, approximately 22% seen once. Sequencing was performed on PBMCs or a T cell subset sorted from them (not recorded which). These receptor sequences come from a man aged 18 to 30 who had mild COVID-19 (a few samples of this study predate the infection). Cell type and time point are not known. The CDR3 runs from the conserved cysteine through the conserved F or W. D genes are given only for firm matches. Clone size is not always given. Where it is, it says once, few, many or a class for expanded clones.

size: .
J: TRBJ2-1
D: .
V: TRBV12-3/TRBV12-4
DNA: TGTGCCAGCAGTTTTGAGGGAAGGGGTCGGGATGAGCAGTTCTTC
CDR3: CASSFEGRGRDEQFF

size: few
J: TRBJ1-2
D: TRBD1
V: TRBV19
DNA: TGTGCCAGTAGAGCCCCGGGACAGAACTATGGCTACACCTTC
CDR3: CASRAPGQNYGYTF

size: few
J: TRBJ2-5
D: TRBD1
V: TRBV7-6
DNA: TGTGCCAGCAGCATACAGGGGGCGCGAGGGGAGACCCAGTACTTC
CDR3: CASSIQGARGETQYF

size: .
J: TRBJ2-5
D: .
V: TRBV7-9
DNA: TGTGCCAGCAGCTCCCAAAATGGGGAGACCCAGTACTTC
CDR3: CASSSQNGETQYF

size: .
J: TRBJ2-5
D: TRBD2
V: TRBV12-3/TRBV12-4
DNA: TGTGCCAGCAAAGCGGGGGGGCCAGAGACCCAGTACTTC
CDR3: CASKAGGPETQYF

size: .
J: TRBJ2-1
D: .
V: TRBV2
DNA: TGTGCCAGCAGTGAAAGAAACAGATACAATGAGCAGTTCTTC
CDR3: CASSERNRYNEQFF

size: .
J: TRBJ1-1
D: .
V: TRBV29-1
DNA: TGCAGCGTTGACCCTGGTCGGCGGACTGAAGCTTTCTTT
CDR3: CSVDPGRRTEAFF

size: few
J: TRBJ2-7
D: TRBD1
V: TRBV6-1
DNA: TGTGCCAGCAAATCGGGACAGGGGGTCTACGAGCAGTACTTC
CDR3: CASKSGQGVYEQYF

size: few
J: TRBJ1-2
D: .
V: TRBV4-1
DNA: TGCGCCAGCAGCCCGAGAGGAGGCAGGGAAAGTGGTGGCTACACCTTC
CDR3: CASSPRGGRESGGYTF

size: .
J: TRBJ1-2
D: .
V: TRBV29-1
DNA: TGCAGCGTTGATGGCGGCTACACCTTC
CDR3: CSVDGGYTF

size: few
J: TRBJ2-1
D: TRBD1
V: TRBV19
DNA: TGTGCCAGTAGTATGCCAGGGGGCTACAATGAGCAGTTCTTC
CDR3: CASSMPGGYNEQFF